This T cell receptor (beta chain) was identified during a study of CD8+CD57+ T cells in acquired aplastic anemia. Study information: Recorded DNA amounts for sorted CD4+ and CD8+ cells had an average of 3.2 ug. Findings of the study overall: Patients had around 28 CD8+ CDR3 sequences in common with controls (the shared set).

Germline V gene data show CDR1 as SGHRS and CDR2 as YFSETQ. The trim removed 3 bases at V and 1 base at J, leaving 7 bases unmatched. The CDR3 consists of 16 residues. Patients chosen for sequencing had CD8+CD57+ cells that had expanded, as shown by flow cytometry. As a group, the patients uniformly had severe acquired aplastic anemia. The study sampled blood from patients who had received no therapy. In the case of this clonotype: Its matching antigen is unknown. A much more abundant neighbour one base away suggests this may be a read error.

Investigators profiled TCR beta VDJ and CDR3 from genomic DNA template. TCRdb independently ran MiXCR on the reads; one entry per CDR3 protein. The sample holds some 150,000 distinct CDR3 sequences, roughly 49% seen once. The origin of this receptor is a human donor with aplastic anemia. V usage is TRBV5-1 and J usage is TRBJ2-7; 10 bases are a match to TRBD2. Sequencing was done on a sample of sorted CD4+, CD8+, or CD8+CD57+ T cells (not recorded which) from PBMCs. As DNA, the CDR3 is TGCGCCAGCAGCTCGTATAAAGCGGGGGGGTCCTACGAGCAGTACTTC. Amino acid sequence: CASSSYKAGGSYEQYF.